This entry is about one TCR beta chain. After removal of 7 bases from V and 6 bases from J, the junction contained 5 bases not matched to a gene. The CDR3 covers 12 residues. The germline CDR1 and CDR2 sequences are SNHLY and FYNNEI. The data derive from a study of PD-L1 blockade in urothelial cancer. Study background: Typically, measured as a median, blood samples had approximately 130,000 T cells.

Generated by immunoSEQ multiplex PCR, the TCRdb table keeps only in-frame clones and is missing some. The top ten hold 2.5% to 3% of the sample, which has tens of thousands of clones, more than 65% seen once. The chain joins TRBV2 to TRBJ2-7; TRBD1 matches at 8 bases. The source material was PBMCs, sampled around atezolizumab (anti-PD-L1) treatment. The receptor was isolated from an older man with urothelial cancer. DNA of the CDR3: TGTGCCAGCACTGCCACAGGGGGCGAGCAGTACTTC. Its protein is CASTATGGEQYF.